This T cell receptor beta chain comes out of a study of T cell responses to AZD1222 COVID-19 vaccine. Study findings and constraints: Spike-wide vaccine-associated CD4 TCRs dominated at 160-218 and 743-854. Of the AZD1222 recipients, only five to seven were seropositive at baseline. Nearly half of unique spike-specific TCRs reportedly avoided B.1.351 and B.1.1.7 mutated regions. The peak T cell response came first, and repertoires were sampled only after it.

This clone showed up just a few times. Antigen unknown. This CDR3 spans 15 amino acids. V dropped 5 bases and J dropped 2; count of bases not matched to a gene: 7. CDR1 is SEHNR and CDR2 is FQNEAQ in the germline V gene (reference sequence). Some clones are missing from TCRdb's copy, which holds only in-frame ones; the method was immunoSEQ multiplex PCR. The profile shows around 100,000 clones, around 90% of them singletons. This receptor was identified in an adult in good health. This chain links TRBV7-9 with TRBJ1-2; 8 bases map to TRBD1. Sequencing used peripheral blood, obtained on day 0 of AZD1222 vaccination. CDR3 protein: CASSHSTGANYGYTF. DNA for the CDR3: TGTGCCAGCAGCCACTCGACAGGGGCCAACTATGGCTACACCTTC.